This T cell receptor beta chain appears in the sequencing data of a study of somatic mutations in cytotoxic T cells in rheumatoid arthritis. Researchers isolated CD4+ and CD8+ cells by positive magnetic bead selection and then checked their purity by flow cytometry. This CDR3 contains 14 residues. The V end lost 3 bases, the J end lost 2 bases, and 10 bases lay between the germline ends. CDR1 MNHNS and CDR2 SASEGT come from the germline V gene. The repertoire was sequenced with immunoSEQ multiplex PCR; TCRdb's copy has only in-frame clones and lacks some. The table lists 10,000 to 12,000 clones, approximately 80% of them singletons, with roughly 12% in the top ten.

V usage is TRBV6-1 and J usage is TRBJ2-5; possible D gene TRBD2, 6 bases. What was sequenced was CD8+ T cells sorted from blood. The source of this sequence is an adult with rheumatoid arthritis. The CDR3 region is CASSDRGIQETQYF. DNA of the CDR3: TGTGCCAGCAGTGATCGGGGGATACAAGAGACCCAGTACTTC.